This TCR beta chain was identified in a study of cytomegalovirus exposure and HLA in healthy donors. Findings and caveats of the study: Presence/absence analyses assumed roughly uniform sequencing depth across donors, which may not hold. The study recorded fewer than 200 TCR beta chains that were cytomegalovirus-associated. The only immune exposure information that was available was CMV serostatus. The classifier reportedly diagnosed cytomegalovirus status with high specificity and sensitivity.

13 Jbeta primers and 60 Vbeta primers were used for the PCR. Assay: immunoSEQ multiplex PCR; the TCRdb copy retains only in-frame clones and omits some. This repertoire shows over 100,000 clones, around 80% found once; its top ten account for 4.8%. This clone was recorded once. Antigen unknown. Specimen: PBMCs. The sequence was collected from a man aged 25-45 years in good health and CMV-seropositive.

CDR3 amino acids: CASSLTTSGNTIYF. CDR3 in DNA: TGTGCCAGCAGTTTAACAACCTCTGGAAACACCATATATTTT. The chain recombines TRBV28 with TRBJ1-3; no clear D. The CDR3 has 14 amino acids. CDR1 MDHEN and CDR2 SYDVKM come from the germline V gene. Trimming pared 2 bases from V and 0 bases from J, leaving 5 bases between.